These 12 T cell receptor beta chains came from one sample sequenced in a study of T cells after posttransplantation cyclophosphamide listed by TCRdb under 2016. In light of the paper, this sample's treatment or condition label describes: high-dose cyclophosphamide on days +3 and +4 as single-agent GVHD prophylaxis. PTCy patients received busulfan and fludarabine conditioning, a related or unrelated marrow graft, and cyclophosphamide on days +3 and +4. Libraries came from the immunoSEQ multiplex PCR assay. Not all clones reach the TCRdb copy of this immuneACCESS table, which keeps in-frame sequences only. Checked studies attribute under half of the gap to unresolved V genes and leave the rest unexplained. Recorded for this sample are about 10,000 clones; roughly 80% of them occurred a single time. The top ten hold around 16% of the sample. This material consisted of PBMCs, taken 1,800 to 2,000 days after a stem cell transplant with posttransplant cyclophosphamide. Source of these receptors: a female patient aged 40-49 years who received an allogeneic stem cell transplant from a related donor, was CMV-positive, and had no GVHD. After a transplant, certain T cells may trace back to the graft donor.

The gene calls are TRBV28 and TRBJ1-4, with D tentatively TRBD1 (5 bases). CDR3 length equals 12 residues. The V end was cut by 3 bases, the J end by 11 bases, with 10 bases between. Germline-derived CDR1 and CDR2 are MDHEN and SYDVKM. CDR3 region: CASSFRGRKLFF. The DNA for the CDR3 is TGTGCCAGCAGTTTCCGGGGGAGGAAACTGTTTTTT.

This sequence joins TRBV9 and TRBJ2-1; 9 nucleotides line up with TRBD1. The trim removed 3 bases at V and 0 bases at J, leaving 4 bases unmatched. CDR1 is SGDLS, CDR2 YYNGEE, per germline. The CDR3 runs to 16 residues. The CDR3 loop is CASSEQGASSYNEQFF. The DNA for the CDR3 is TGTGCCAGCAGCGAACAGGGGGCGAGCTCCTACAATGAGCAGTTCTTC. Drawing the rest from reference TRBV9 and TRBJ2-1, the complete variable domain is DSGVTQTPKHLITATGQRVTLRCSPRSGDLSVYWYQQSLDQGLQFLIQYYNGEERAKGNILERFSAQQFPDLHSELNLSSLELGDSALYFCASSEQGASSYNEQFFGPGTRLTVL.

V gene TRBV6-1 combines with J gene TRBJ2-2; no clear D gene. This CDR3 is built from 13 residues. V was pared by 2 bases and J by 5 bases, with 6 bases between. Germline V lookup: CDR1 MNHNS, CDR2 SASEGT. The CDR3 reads CASSEILTGELFF. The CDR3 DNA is TGTGCCAGCAGTGAAATCCTGACCGGGGAGCTGTTTTTT.

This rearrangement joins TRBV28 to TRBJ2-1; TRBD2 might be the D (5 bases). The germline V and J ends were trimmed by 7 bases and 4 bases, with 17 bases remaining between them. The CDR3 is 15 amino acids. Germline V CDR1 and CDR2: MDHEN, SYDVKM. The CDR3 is CASKTWTDLYNEQFF. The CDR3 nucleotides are TGTGCCAGCAAAACCTGGACTGACCTGTACAATGAGCAGTTCTTC.

The CDR3 protein is CAISGDTYEQYF. In DNA, the CDR3 is TGTGCCATCAGTGGCGACACTTACGAGCAGTACTTC. The chain links TRBV10-3 to TRBJ2-7; D call uncertain. V lost 4 bases to trimming and J lost 4 bases, with 8 bases between them. The CDR3 is made up of 12 amino acids. Looked up from germline, CDR1 is ENHRY and CDR2 is SYGVKD.

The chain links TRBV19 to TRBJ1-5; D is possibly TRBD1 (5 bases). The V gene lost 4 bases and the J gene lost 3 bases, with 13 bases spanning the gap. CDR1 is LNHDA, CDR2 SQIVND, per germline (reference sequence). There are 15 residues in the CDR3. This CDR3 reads CASSRTGGNNQPQHF. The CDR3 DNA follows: TGTGCCAGTAGTAGGACTGGGGGGAACAATCAGCCCCAGCATTTT.

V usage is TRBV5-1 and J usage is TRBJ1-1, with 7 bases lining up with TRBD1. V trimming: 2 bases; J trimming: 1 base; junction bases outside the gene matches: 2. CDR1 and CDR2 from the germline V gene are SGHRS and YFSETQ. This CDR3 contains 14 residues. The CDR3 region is CASSLRTGNTEAFF. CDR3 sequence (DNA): TGCGCCAGCAGCTTAAGGACAGGGAACACTGAAGCTTTCTTT.

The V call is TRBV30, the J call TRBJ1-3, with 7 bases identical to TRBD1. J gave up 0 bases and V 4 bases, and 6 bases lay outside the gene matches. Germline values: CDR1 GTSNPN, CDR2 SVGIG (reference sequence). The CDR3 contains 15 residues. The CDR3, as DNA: TGTGCCTGGAATGTGGGACAGTGCTCTGGAAACACCATATATTTT. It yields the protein CAWNVGQCSGNTIYF.

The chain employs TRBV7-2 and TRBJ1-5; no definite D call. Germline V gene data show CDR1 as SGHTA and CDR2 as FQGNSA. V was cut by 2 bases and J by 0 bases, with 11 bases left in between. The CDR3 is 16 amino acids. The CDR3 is CASSLKSGNSNQPQHF. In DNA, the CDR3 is TGTGCCAGCAGCTTAAAGTCGGGTAATAGCAATCAGCCCCAGCATTTT.

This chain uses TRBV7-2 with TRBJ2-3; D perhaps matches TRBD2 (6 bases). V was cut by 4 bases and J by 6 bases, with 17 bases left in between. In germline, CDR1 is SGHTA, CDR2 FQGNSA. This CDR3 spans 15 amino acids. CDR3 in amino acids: CASSSPGTRGDTQYF. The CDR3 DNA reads TGTGCCAGCAGCTCACCCGGGACTCGGGGGGATACGCAGTATTTT.

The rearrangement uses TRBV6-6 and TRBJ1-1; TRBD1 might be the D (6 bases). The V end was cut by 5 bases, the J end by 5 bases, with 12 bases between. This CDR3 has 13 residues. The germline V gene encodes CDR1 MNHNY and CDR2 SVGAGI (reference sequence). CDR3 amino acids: CASSENRGTEAFF. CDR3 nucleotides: TGTGCCAGCAGTGAGAATAGGGGGACTGAAGCTTTCTTT.

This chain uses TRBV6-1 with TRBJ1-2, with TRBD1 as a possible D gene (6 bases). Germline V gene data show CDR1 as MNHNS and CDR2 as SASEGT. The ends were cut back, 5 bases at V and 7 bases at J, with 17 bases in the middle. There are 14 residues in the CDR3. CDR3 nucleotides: TGTGCCAGCAGTTTTAGACAGGCCCCGGGTGGCTACACCTTC. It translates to CASSFRQAPGGYTF.